This TCR beta chain was found in a study of CD8+ T cells in alopecia areata. General observations from the study: Mouse data revealed clearer TCR sharing than patient data did, a gap possibly tied to HLA. One nonresponder leaves baseline CD8+ expansion's link to response uncertain. Within the top 100, expanded CD8+ clones significantly decreased with tofacitinib, as did scalp clonality.

Treatment: oral pan-JAK inhibitor, 5-10 mg twice daily. RNA was extracted and reverse transcribed into cDNA as the sequencing template. This table comes from immunoSEQ multiplex PCR, and its TCRdb copy is limited to in-frame clones, with some not included. The data contain fewer than 250,000 clones, roughly two fifths of them singletons. Concerning this clone: Its antigen is as yet unknown.

V shed 4 bases, J shed 0 bases, and the junction held 6 bases outside the gene matches. Germline CDR1 reads MNHNS; CDR2 reads SASEGT. The CDR3 covers 16 residues. Sample: CD4+ T cells sorted from blood, taken at approximately week 34, from a patient treated with tofacitinib. The sequence came from a human donor with alopecia areata. The chain combines TRBV6-1 with TRBJ1-5; 7 bases agree with TRBD1. This chain's CDR3 is CASSVLQGNSNQPQHF. The CDR3 DNA reads TGTGCCAGCAGTGTTCTACAGGGGAATAGCAATCAGCCCCAGCATTTT.